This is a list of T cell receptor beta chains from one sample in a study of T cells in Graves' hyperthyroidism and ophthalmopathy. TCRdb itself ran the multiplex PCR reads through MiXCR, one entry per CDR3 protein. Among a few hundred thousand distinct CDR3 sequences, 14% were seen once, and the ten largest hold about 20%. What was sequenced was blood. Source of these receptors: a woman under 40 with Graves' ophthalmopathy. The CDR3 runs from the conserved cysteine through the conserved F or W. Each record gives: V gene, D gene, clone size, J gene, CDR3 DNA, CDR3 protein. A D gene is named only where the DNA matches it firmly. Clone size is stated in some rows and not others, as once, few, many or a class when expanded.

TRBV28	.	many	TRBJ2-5	TGTGCCAGCAGTCCCTACAGGGACGGAGAGACCCAGTACTTC	CASSPYRDGETQYF
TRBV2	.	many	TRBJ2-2	TGTGCCAGCCGCCGGCTCGTGTCTTCTGGGGAGCTGTTTTTT	CASRRLVSSGELFF
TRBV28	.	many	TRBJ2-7	TGTGCCAGCAGTTTTGAGGGCCAGTCCTACGAGCAGTACTTC	CASSFEGQSYEQYF
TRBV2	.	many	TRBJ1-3	TGTGCCAGCAGTCCGGGGACGCCTCGATATGGAAACACCATATATTTT	CASSPGTPRYGNTIYF
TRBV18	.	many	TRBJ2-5	TGTGCCAGCTCACCTTCGACGGGGAGGGAGACCCAGTACTTC	CASSPSTGRETQYF
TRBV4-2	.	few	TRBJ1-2	TGTGCCAGCAGCCAAGCCGGGAGATACTATGGCTACACCTTC	CASSQAGRYYGYTF
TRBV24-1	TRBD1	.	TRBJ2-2	TGTGCCACCAGTGATCGACAGGGATCGGCCGGGGAGCTGTTTTTT	CATSDRQGSAGELFF
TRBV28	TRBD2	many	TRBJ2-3	TGTGCCAGCAGTCCCTTCCATTGGACTAGCGGCACAGATACGCAGTATTTT	CASSPFHWTSGTDTQYF
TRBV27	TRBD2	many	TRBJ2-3	TGTGCCAGCAGTTTCTACCTAGCGGGGGGGCTGGATACGCAGTATTTT	CASSFYLAGGLDTQYF
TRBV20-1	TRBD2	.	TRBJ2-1	TGCAGTGCTAAGAACTTTGGGGGGGAAGCCTACAATGAGCAGTTCTTC	CSAKNFGGEAYNEQFF
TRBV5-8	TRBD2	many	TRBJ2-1	TGTGCCAGCAGCTTAGGTAGCGGGGGGGGAATTGAGCAGTTCTTC	CASSLGSGGGIEQFF
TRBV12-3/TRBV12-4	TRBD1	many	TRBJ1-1	TGTGCCAGCAGTCCTCCGGACAGGGGACTGGTGGCTTTCTTT	CASSPPDRGLVAFF
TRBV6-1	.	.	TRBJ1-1	TGTGCCAGCACCAGAATACTGAACACTGAAGCTTTCTTT	CASTRILNTEAFF